A single sample gave rise to the 29 T cell receptor beta chains below, sequenced in a study of CD8+ T cells in alopecia areata. RNA, once extracted, was reverse transcribed into cDNA for use as the sequencing template. Assay: immunoSEQ multiplex PCR; the TCRdb copy retains only in-frame clones and omits some. This table has under 150,000 clones, 47% appearing once. Sequencing was carried out using NKG2D-low CD8+ T cells sorted from blood. These receptors originate from a human donor with alopecia areata.

The chain is built from TRBV30 and TRBJ2-5; possible D gene TRBD2, 5 bases. The germline CDR1 and CDR2 sequences are GTSNPN and SVGIG (reference sequence). The CDR3 runs to 12 residues. Between the trimmed V and J ends, which lost 4 bases and 5 bases, there was a span of 11 bases. The CDR3 DNA follows: TGTGCCTGGATCGTGGGCGGGGAGACCCAGTACTTC. Residues: CAWIVGGETQYF. The full variable domain, with the rest looked up from reference TRBV30 and TRBJ2-5, is SQTIHQWPATLVQPVGSPLSLECTVEGTSNPNLYWYRQAAGRGLQLLFYSVGIGQISSEVPQNLSASRPQDRQFILSSKKLLLSDSGFYLCAWIVGGETQYFGPGTRLLVL.

The chain has TRBV28 and TRBJ1-2; TRBD1 matches 8 bases. Germline CDR1 MDHEN, CDR2 SYDVKM. CDR3 length equals 12 residues. The ends lost 7 bases at V and 6 bases at J; junction bases unmatched: 4. This CDR3 is CASTLTGDGYTF. CDR3 nucleotides: TGTGCCAGCACTTTGACAGGGGATGGCTACACCTTC.

The chain couples TRBV6-6 to TRBJ1-5, with a weak D call TRBD1 (5 bases). From germline, CDR1 is MNHNY and CDR2 SVGAGI (reference sequence). The CDR3 extends over 16 amino acids. V was clipped by 8 bases and J by 0 bases, with 17 bases between them. Here the CDR3 reads CASAYRGRASNQPQHF. The CDR3 coding sequence is TGTGCCAGCGCCTACCGGGGGAGGGCTAGCAATCAGCCCCAGCATTTT.

The chain employs TRBV30 and TRBJ2-7; no clear D gene. The V end lost 4 bases, the J end lost 4 bases, and 11 bases lay between the germline ends. CDR1 is GTSNPN and CDR2 is SVGIG in the germline V gene (reference sequence). This CDR3 has 12 residues. For the CDR3, the DNA is TGTGCCTGGAAACCTCAAGGGTACGAGCAGTACTTC. Protein sequence: CAWKPQGYEQYF.

V is TRBV5-1 and J is TRBJ2-3; D gene uncertain. This CDR3 contains 13 residues. Germline assignment: CDR1 SGHRS and CDR2 YFSETQ. Deletions cut 0 bases from V and 4 bases from J, with 6 bases between. For the CDR3, the DNA is TGCGCCAGCAGCTTGGCCACCCCAGATACGCAGTATTTT. Protein: CASSLATPDTQYF. The full variable domain, rest sourced from reference TRBV5-1 and TRBJ2-3, is KAGVTQTPRYLIKTRGQQVTLSCSPISGHRSVSWYQQTPGQGLQFLFEYFSETQRNKGNFPGRFSGRQFSNSRSEMNVSTLELGDSALYLCASSLATPDTQYFGPGTRLTVL.

This clone came up once. V gene TRBV27 combines with J gene TRBJ2-3, with D possibly being TRBD1 or TRBD2 (5 bases each). The CDR3 runs 14 residues. Germline-derived CDR1 and CDR2 are MNHEY and SMNVEV (reference sequence). Trimming took 4 bases from V and 2 from J, leaving 10 bases between them. CDR3 nucleotides: TGTGCCAGCAGTTCCGGGGCTTACACAGATACGCAGTATTTT. This encodes CASSSGAYTDTQYF.

The V gene is TRBV5-1, the J gene TRBJ2-7, with 8 positions matching TRBD2. The junction had 4 bases not matched to a gene; V was cut back by 2 bases and J by 0 bases. This CDR3 has 15 residues. CDR1 and CDR2 (germline): SGHRS, YFSETQ. CDR3 sequence (DNA): TGCGCCAGCAGCTTAGTAGCGGGAAGCTCCTACGAGCAGTACTTC. It specifies CASSLVAGSSYEQYF. Drawing the rest from reference TRBV5-1 and TRBJ2-7, the complete variable domain is KAGVTQTPRYLIKTRGQQVTLSCSPISGHRSVSWYQQTPGQGLQFLFEYFSETQRNKGNFPGRFSGRQFSNSRSEMNVSTLELGDSALYLCASSLVAGSSYEQYFGPGTRLTVT.

The chain carries TRBV29-1 and TRBJ1-2; no definite D call. Per the germline V gene, CDR1 is SQVTM and CDR2 is ANQGSEA. The length of the CDR3 is 12 residues. V was clipped by 6 bases and J by 0 bases, with 8 bases between them. CDR3 nucleotide sequence: TGCAGCGTGGCAATGACTAACTATGGCTACACCTTC. Translated: CSVAMTNYGYTF. The full variable domain, its missing parts supplied by reference TRBV29-1 and TRBJ1-2, is SAVISQKPSRDICQRGTSLTIQCQVDSQVTMMFWYRQQPGQSLTLIATANQGSEATYESGFVIDKFPISRPNLTFSTLTVSNMSPEDSSIYLCSVAMTNYGYTFGSGTRLTVV.

This chain uses TRBV29-1 with TRBJ2-4, with TRBD1 identical over 8 bases. CDR1 and CDR2 (germline): SQVTM, ANQGSEA. This CDR3 has 14 amino acids. The J segment lost 4 bases and the V segment lost 5 bases, leaving 7 bases of the junction unmatched. Here the CDR3 reads CSVSDRAHKNIQYF. CDR3 nucleotide sequence: TGCAGCGTTTCGGACAGGGCACATAAAAACATTCAGTACTTC.

V is TRBV6-5 and J is TRBJ2-7; D might be TRBD1 (5 bases). V was pared by 7 bases and J by 3 bases, with 16 bases between. Germline CDR1 MNHEY, CDR2 SVGAGI. The CDR3 is made up of 14 amino acids. The CDR3 region is CASNAWVGDYEQYF. The CDR3 DNA reads as TGTGCCAGCAATGCGTGGGTAGGGGACTACGAGCAGTACTTC.

The rearrangement joins TRBV27 to TRBJ2-3; D remains unclear. The CDR3 is made up of 13 amino acids. CDR1 is MNHEY, CDR2 SMNVEV, per germline (reference sequence). V was pared by 5 bases and J by 0 bases, with 6 bases between. CDR3 nucleotide sequence: TGTGCCAGCAGTCCAACCAGCACAGATACGCAGTATTTT. This sequence encodes CASSPTSTDTQYF.

This clone occurred a few times. This sequence joins TRBV27 and TRBJ2-1, with unresolved D. This CDR3 region has 13 residues. Trimming left V 3 bases short and J 6 bases short, with 9 bases between. Germline-derived CDR1 and CDR2 are MNHEY and SMNVEV (reference sequence). CDR3 bases: TGTGCCAGCAGTTTCCTAGTAACCAATGAGCAGTTCTTC. It encodes CASSFLVTNEQFF.

This sequence joins TRBV28 and TRBJ2-1; D is perhaps TRBD2 (6 bases). This CDR3 comprises 14 residues. V lost 3 bases and J lost 2, with 8 bases in between. Germline CDR1 reads MDHEN; CDR2 reads SYDVKM. CDR3 in amino acids: CASSLAGPYNEQFF. The DNA of the CDR3 is TGTGCCAGCAGTTTGGCGGGACCCTACAATGAGCAGTTCTTC.

Remarks on this clone: This same CDR3 is encoded by further DNA sequences in the sample. The V call is TRBV5-6, the J call TRBJ2-2; no reliable D call. Germline lookup yields CDR1 SGHDT and CDR2 YYEEEE. Trimming pared 4 bases from V and 7 bases from J, leaving 8 bases between. There are 12 residues in the CDR3. CDR3 amino acids: CASSPGDGELFF. The DNA of the CDR3 is TGTGCCAGCAGCCCAGGAGACGGGGAGCTGTTTTTT.

The J gene is TRBJ2-6, the V gene TRBV30; D is perhaps TRBD1 (7 bases). The CDR3 runs to 15 residues. V gave up 5 bases and J gave up 4 bases, with 15 bases separating them. Per germline, CDR1 GTSNPN and CDR2 SVGIG (reference sequence). For the CDR3, the DNA is TGTGCCTGGGCTACAGGGGACTCCGGGGCCAACGTCCTGACTTTC. As protein: CAWATGDSGANVLTF.

The chain links TRBV29-1 to TRBJ2-7; 7 bases fit TRBD1. This CDR3 spans 15 amino acids. After removal of 6 bases from V and 2 bases from J, the junction contained 13 bases not matched to a gene. The germline gives CDR1 SQVTM, CDR2 ANQGSEA. As DNA, the CDR3 is TGCAGCGTCGAACAGGGGCATTATGGAACCTACGAGCAGTACTTC. Translating gives CSVEQGHYGTYEQYF.

V usage is TRBV4-3 and J usage is TRBJ2-6; D remains unclear. V lost 0 bases, J lost 0 bases, and 6 bases lay in between. This CDR3 comprises 16 residues. Germline V gene sequence: CDR1 LGHNA, CDR2 YSLEER. The CDR3 sequence: CASSQDSFSGANVLTF. CDR3 nucleotides: TGCGCCAGCAGCCAAGATAGTTTCTCTGGGGCCAACGTCCTGACTTTC.

The rearrangement joins TRBV5-4 to TRBJ2-5; 8 positions match TRBD2. V shed 3 bases, J shed 4 bases, and the junction held 5 bases outside the gene matches. The length of the CDR3 is 14 residues. CDR1 and CDR2 from the germline V gene are SGHNT and YYREEE (reference sequence). DNA of the CDR3: TGTGCCAGCAGCTCCAGCGGGAGTATAGAGACCCAGTACTTC. The encoded protein is CASSSSGSIETQYF.

This clone was seen a few times. The chain uses TRBV27 and TRBJ1-5, with D maybe TRBD1 (6 bases). V lost 6 bases and J 4 bases, leaving 16 bases between the germline ends. Germline-derived CDR1 and CDR2 are MNHEY and SMNVEV (reference sequence). This CDR3 contains 15 residues. CDR3 protein: CASSFTGDTNQPQHF. CDR3 coding DNA: TGTGCCAGCAGCTTCACCGGGGACACGAATCAGCCCCAGCATTTT.

The rearrangement links TRBV2 to TRBJ1-1; D is undetermined. The CDR3 consists of 12 residues. Germline loops: CDR1 SNHLY, CDR2 FYNNEI. Trimming left V 8 bases short and J 4 bases short, with 11 bases between. This chain's CDR3 is CASLSPPTEAFF. As DNA, the CDR3 is TGTGCCAGCCTAAGTCCGCCCACTGAAGCTTTCTTT.

This sequence joins TRBV5-1 and TRBJ2-3; no clear D. Trimming cost V 2 bases and J 3 bases, with 4 bases left between them. Looked up from germline, CDR1 is SGHRS and CDR2 is YFSETQ. The CDR3 totals 12 residues. The CDR3, as DNA: TGCGCCAGCAGCTTTTGGACAGATACGCAGTATTTT. Translated: CASSFWTDTQYF.

The chain carries TRBV30 and TRBJ2-1, with TRBD2 matching 13 bases. Trimming removed 3 bases from V and 5 bases from J; junction bases left unmatched: 10. The germline CDR1 and CDR2 sequences are GTSNPN and SVGIG (reference sequence). The CDR3 is 17 residues long. CDR3 DNA sequence: TGTGCCTGGAGCCCACCGGGACTAGCGGGGAGACACAATGAGCAGTTCTTC. Its protein is CAWSPPGLAGRHNEQFF. The full variable domain, in which reference TRBV30 and TRBJ2-1 provide the parts outside the CDR3, is SQTIHQWPATLVQPVGSPLSLECTVEGTSNPNLYWYRQAAGRGLQLLFYSVGIGQISSEVPQNLSASRPQDRQFILSSKKLLLSDSGFYLCAWSPPGLAGRHNEQFFGPGTRLTVL.

The V and J genes are TRBV9 and TRBJ2-1; the D gene is possibly TRBD2 (5 bases). The CDR3 totals 14 residues. V shed 4 bases and J shed 8 bases, with 16 bases lying between them. CDR1 is SGDLS and CDR2 is YYNGEE in the germline V gene. The CDR3 region is CASSPSLAADEQFF. CDR3 bases: TGTGCCAGCAGCCCTAGTTTGGCAGCGGATGAGCAGTTCTTC. Variable domain in full (rest from reference TRBV9 and TRBJ2-1): DSGVTQTPKHLITATGQRVTLRCSPRSGDLSVYWYQQSLDQGLQFLIQYYNGEERAKGNILERFSAQQFPDLHSELNLSSLELGDSALYFCASSPSLAADEQFFGPGTRLTVL.

The rearrangement joins TRBV27 to TRBJ2-7; D remains unclear. The V end lost 5 bases, the J end lost 3 bases, and 5 bases lay between the germline ends. CDR1 is MNHEY and CDR2 is SMNVEV in the germline V gene (reference sequence). The CDR3 totals 11 residues. This CDR3 is CASSGNYEQYF. In nucleotides, the CDR3 is TGTGCCAGCAGTGGGAACTACGAGCAGTACTTC.

The genes are TRBV5-8 and TRBJ2-7; D is unresolved. The CDR3 runs 10 residues. The germline CDR1 and CDR2 sequences are SGHTS and YDEGEE. The ends were cut back, 1 base at V and 5 bases at J, with 1 base in the middle. The CDR3 DNA is TGTGCCAGCAGCTTGAACGAGCAGTACTTC. Translating gives CASSLNEQYF.

The CDR3 is CASSFGDNSYNEQFF. Written as DNA, the CDR3 is TGTGCCAGCAGCTTTGGGGACAACTCCTACAATGAGCAGTTCTTC. This chain uses TRBV5-6 with TRBJ2-1; perhaps TRBD1 as D (6 bases). Germline CDR1 SGHDT, CDR2 YYEEEE. This CDR3 is built from 15 residues. Trimming removed 2 bases at V and 0 bases at J, with 9 bases between.

By share of the sample, this clone is medium-sized (0.01 to 0.1%). J is TRBJ2-7 and V is TRBV7-2; unclear D gene. The ends were cut back, 1 base at V and 0 bases at J, with 10 bases in the middle. This CDR3 is built from 15 residues. Germline V gene sequence: CDR1 SGHTA, CDR2 FQGNSA. DNA of the CDR3: TGTGCCAGCAGCTTAGAAGTCGGCAGCTCCTACGAGCAGTACTTC. Its protein product is CASSLEVGSSYEQYF. The full variable domain, completed using reference TRBV7-2 and TRBJ2-7, is GAGVSQSPSNKVTEKGKDVELRCDPISGHTALYWYRQSLGQGLEFLIYFQGNSAPDKSGLPSDRFSAERTGGSVSTLTIQRTQQEDSAVYLCASSLEVGSSYEQYFGPGTRLTVT.

The chain links TRBV4-1 to TRBJ2-7; 9 bases are shared with TRBD2. The CDR3 spans 15 residues. The J segment lost 2 bases and the V segment lost 1 base, leaving 3 bases of the junction unmatched. Per germline, CDR1 MGHRA and CDR2 YSYEKL. The chain's CDR3 is CASSQGLAETYEQYF. The CDR3 bases are TGCGCCAGCAGCCAAGGACTAGCGGAAACCTACGAGCAGTACTTC.

The chain is built from TRBV30 and TRBJ1-2; 7 nucleotides line up with TRBD1. The CDR3 runs to 13 residues. V lost 2 bases, J lost 6 bases, and 6 bases stayed unmatched. Germline V gives CDR1 GTSNPN, CDR2 SVGIG (reference sequence). The CDR3 bases are TGTGCCTGGAGTTGGGACAGCACGGATGGCTACACCTTC. Translation: CAWSWDSTDGYTF.